The clone carrying this T cell receptor beta chain was picked up many times. Its antigen is still unknown. One end of the junction does not line up with germline, which may come from a read error. This entry is derived from a study of T cells in Graves' hyperthyroidism and ophthalmopathy. Study results and caveats: Expanded thyroid clonotypes (above 0.001) were mostly also found in blood.

The V gene's germline CDR1 is DFQATT and CDR2 SNEGSKA (reference sequence). The CDR3 contains 10 residues. RNA transcripts gave rise to amplified TCR beta CDR3 regions. Initially, a first-round RT-PCR of the TCR CDR3 employed the HTBI primer set. TCRdb analysed the multiplex PCR reads with MiXCR anew, one entry per CDR3 protein. This table holds around 300,000 distinct CDR3 sequences, less than 15% found once. The sequence derives from a woman in her 30s with Graves' hyperthyroidism that later progressed to Graves' ophthalmopathy. The rearrangement joins TRBV20-1 to TRBJ2-7; TRBD1 agrees at 10 bases. The sequencing sample was made of blood. CDR3 DNA sequence: TGCAGTGCCACGCGGGACAGGGGCCACTTC. Amino acids: CSATRDRGHF.